This T cell receptor beta chain was obtained from a study of cytotoxic CD8 clonotypes in ibrutinib-treated CLL. Generated by immunoSEQ multiplex PCR, the TCRdb table keeps only in-frame clones and is missing some. The sample lists approximately 80,000 clones, more than 70% occurring once. The V end lost 1 base, the J end lost 1 base, and 11 bases lay between the germline ends. The germline V gene encodes CDR1 SGHTA and CDR2 FQGNSA. The CDR3 covers 15 residues. V is TRBV7-2 and J is TRBJ2-7, with D perhaps matching TRBD1 (5 bases). This sample comprised PBMCs, obtained before ibrutinib treatment. This receptor was obtained from a human donor with chronic lymphocytic leukemia. The CDR3 region is CASSLVEYRSYEQYF. CDR3 sequence (DNA): TGTGCCAGCAGCTTAGTAGAGTACAGGTCCTACGAGCAGTACTTC.